This record looks at one T cell receptor beta chain sequence and its context. Every sample yielded at least 6 million isolated PBMCs. The entry originates in a study of blood T cells in healthy people across ages. Germline V gene data show CDR1 as MNHNS and CDR2 as SASEGT. V lost 8 bases to trimming and J lost 8 bases, with 19 bases between them. The CDR3 runs to 14 residues. A J-beta primer mix and a sample-barcoded 5' primer were used in a second PCR of about 7 to 12 cycles. TCRdb re-called the 5' RACE reads through MiXCR, storing one row per CDR3 protein. This sample has some 900,000 distinct CDR3 sequences, with approximately 49% found just once.

The clonotype originates from a man younger than 40 in good health. J is TRBJ2-1 and V is TRBV6-1; the D gene is possibly TRBD2 (6 bases). The specimen sequenced was blood. Written as DNA, the CDR3 is TGTGCCAGCGGGCAAGGACTATTTAGGGATGAGCAGTTCTTC. Translated, it gives CASGQGLFRDEQFF.